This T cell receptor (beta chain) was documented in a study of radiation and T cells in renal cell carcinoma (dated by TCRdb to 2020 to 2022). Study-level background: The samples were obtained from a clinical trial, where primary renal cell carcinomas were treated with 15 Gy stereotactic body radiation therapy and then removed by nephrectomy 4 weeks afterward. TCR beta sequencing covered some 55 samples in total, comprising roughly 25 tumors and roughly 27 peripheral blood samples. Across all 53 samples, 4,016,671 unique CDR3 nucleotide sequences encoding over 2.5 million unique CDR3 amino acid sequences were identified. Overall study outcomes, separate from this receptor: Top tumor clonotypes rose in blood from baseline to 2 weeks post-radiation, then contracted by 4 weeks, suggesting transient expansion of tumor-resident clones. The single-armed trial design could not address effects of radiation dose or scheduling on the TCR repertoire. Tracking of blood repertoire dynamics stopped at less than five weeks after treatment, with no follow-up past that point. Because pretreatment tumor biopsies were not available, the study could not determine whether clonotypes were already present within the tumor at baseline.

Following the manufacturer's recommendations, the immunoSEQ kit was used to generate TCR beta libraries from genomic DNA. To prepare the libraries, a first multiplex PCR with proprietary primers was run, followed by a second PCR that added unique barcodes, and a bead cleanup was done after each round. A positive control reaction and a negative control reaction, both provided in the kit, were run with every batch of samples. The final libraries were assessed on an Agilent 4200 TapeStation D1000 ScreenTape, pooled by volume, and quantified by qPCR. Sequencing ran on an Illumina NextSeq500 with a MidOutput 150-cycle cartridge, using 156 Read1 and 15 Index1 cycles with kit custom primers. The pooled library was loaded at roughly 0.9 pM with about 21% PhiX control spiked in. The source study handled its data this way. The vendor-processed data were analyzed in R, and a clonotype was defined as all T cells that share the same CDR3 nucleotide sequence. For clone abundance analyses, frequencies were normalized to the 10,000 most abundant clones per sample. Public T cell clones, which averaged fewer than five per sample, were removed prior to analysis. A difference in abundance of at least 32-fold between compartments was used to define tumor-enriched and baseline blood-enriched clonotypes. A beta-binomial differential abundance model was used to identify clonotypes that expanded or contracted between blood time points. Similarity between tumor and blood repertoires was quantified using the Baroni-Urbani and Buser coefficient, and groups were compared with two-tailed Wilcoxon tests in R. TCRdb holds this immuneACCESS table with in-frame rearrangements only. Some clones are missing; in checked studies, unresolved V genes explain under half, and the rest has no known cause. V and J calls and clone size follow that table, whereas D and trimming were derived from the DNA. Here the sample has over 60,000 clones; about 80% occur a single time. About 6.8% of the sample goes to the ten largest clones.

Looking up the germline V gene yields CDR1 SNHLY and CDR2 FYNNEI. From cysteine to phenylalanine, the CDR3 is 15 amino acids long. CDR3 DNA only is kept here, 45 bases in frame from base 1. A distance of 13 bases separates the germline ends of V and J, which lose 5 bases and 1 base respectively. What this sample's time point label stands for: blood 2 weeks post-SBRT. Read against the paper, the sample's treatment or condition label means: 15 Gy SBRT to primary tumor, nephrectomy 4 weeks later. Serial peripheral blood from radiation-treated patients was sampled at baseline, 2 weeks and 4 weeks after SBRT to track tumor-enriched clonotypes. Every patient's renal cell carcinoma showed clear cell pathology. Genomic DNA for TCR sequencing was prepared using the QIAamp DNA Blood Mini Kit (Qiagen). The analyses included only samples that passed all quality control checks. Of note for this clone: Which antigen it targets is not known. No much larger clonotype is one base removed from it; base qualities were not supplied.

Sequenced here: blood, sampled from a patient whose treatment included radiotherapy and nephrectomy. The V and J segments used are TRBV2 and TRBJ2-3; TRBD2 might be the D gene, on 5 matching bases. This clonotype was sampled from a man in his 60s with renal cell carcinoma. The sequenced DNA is TGTGCCAGCAGTAGAGACTCAGCGGGCACAGATACGCAGTATTTT. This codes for CASSRDSAGTDTQYF.